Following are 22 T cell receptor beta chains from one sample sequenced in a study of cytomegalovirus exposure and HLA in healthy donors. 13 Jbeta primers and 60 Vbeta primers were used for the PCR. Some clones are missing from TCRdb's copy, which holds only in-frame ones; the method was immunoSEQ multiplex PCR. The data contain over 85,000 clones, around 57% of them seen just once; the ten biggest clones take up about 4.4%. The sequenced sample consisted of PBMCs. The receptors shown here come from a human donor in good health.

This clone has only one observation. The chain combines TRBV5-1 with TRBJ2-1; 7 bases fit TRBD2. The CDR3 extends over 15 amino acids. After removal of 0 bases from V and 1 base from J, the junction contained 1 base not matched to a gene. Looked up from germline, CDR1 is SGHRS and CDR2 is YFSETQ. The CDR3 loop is CASSLDGRSYNEQFF. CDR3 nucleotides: TGCGCCAGCAGCTTGGACGGGAGGTCCTACAATGAGCAGTTCTTC.

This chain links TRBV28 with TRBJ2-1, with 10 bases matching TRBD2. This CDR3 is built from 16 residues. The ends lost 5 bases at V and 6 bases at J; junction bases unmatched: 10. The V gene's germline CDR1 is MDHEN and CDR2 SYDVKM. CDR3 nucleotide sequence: TGTGCCAGCAGTGCCGGACTAGCGGAACTAACCAATGAGCAGTTCTTC. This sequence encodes CASSAGLAELTNEQFF.

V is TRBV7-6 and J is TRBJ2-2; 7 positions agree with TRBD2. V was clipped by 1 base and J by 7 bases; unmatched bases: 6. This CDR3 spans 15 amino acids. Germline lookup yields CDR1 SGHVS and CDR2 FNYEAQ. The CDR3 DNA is TGTGCCAGCAGCTTAGGGGGAGGGCCAATCGGGGAGCTGTTTTTT. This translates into CASSLGGGPIGELFF.

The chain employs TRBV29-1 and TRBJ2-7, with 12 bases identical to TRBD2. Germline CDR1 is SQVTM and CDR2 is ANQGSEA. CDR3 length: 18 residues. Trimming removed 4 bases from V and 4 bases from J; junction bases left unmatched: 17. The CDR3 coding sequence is TGCAGCGTTGGTGATCCGACTAGCGGGAGCTTGCTAAATTACGAGCAGTACTTC. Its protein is CSVGDPTSGSLLNYEQYF.

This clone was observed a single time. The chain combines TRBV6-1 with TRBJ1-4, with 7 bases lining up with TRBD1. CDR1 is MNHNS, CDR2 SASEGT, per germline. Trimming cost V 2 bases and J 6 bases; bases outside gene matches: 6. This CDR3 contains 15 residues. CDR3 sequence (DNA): TGTGCCAGCAGTGAACCACAGGGGTTGGATGAAAAACTGTTTTTT. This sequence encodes CASSEPQGLDEKLFF.

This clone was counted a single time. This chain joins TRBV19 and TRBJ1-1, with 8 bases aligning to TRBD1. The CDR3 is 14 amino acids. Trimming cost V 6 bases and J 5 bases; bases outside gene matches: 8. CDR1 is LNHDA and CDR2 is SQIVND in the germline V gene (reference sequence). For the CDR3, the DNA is TGTGCCAGTAGGGCCGGGACAGGTGGAACTGAAGCTTTCTTT. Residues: CASRAGTGGTEAFF.

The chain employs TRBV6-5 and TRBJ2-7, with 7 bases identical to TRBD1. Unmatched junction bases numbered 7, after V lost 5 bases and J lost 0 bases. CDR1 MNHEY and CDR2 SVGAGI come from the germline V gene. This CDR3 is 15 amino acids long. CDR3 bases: TGTGCCAGCAGTGTAATACAGGGGAACTCCTACGAGCAGTACTTC. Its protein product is CASSVIQGNSYEQYF.

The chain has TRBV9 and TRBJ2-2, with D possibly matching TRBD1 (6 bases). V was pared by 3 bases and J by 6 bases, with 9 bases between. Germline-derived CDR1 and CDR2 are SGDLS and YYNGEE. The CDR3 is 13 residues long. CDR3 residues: CASSDRVSGELFF. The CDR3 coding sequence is TGTGCCAGCAGCGACAGGGTTTCCGGGGAGCTGTTTTTT. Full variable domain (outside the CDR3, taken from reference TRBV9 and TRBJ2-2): DSGVTQTPKHLITATGQRVTLRCSPRSGDLSVYWYQQSLDQGLQFLIQYYNGEERAKGNILERFSAQQFPDLHSELNLSSLELGDSALYFCASSDRVSGELFFGEGSRLTVL.

The CDR3 is CASSSRTGGYYGYTF. CDR3 sequence (DNA): TGTGCCAGCAGCTCCCGAACAGGGGGCTACTATGGCTACACCTTC. This chain connects TRBV6-5 to TRBJ1-2, with 9 bases aligning to TRBD1. CDR3 size: 15 residues. Germline values: CDR1 MNHEY, CDR2 SVGAGI. V was pared by 6 bases and J by 3 bases, with 8 bases of the junction left unmatched.

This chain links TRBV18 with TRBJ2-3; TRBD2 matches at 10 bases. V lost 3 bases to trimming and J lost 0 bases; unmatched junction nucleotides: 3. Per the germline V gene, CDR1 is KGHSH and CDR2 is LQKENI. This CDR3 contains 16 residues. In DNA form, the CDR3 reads TGTGCCAGCTCACCGAGACTAGCGGGTAGCACAGATACGCAGTATTTT. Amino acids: CASSPRLAGSTDTQYF.

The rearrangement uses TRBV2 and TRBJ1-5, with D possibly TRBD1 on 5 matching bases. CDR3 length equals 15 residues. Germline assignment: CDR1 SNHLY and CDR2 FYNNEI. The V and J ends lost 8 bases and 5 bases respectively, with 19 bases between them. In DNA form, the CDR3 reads TGTGCCAGCCAGGCGTTCGGGGGAAGGGATCAGCCCCAGCATTTT. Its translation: CASQAFGGRDQPQHF.

CDR3 sequence: CASSLSASYEQYF. CDR3 nucleotide sequence: TGTGCCAGCAGTTTAAGCGCCTCCTACGAGCAGTACTTC. The V gene is TRBV27, the J gene TRBJ2-7, with D unclear. Germline values: CDR1 MNHEY, CDR2 SMNVEV (reference sequence). The V gene lost 2 bases and the J gene lost 0 bases, with 5 bases spanning the gap. This CDR3 is 13 amino acids long.

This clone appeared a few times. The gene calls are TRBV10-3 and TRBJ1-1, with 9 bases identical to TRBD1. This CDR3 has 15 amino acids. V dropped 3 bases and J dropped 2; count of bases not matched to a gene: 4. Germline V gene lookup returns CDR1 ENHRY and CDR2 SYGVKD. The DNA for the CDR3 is TGTGCCATCAGTGACCCGGGACAGGGAAACACTGAAGCTTTCTTT. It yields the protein CAISDPGQGNTEAFF.

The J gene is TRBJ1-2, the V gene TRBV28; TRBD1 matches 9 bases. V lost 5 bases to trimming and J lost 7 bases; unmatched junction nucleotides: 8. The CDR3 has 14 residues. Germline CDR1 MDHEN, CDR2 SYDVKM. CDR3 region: CASSPPGQGGGYTF. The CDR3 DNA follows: TGTGCCAGCAGTCCACCGGGACAGGGCGGTGGCTACACCTTC.

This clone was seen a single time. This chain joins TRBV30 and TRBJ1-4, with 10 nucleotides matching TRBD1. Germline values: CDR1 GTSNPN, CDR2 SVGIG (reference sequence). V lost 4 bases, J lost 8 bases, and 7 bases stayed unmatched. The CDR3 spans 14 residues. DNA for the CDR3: TGTGCCTGGAAGGGGGACAGGGGTAACGAAAAACTGTTTTTT. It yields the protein CAWKGDRGNEKLFF.

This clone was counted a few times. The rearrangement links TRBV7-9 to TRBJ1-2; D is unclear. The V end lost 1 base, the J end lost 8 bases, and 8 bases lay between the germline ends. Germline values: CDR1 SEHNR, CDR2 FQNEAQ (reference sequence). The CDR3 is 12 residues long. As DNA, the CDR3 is TGTGCCAGCAGCTTAGGTCTAATCGGCTACACCTTC. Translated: CASSLGLIGYTF.

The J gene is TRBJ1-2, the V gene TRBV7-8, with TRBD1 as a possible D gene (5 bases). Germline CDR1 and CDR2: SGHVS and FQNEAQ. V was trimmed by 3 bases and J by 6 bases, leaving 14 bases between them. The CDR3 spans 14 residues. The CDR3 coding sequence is TGTGCCAGCAGCTTGCACGATGCAGGGCATGGCTACACCTTC. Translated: CASSLHDAGHGYTF. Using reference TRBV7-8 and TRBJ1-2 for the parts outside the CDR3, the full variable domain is GAGVSQSPRYKVAKRGQDVALRCDPISGHVSLFWYQQALGQGPEFLTYFQNEAQLDKSGLPSDRFFAERPEGSVSTLKIQRTQQEDSAVYLCASSLHDAGHGYTFGSGTRLTVV.

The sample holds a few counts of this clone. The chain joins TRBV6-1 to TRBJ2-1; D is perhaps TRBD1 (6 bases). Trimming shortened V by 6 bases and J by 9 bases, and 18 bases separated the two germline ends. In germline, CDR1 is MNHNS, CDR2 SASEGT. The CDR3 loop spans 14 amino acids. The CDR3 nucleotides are TGTGCCAGCAGCCGAAAGGATAGGGGGAGTGAGCAGTTCTTC. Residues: CASSRKDRGSEQFF.

The CDR3 sequence: CASSVSGETGELFF. CDR3 nucleotides: TGTGCCAGCAGTGTTAGCGGGGAAACCGGGGAGCTGTTTTTT. The genes are TRBV6-4 and TRBJ2-2, with 8 bases matching TRBD2. The J segment lost 5 bases and the V segment lost 4 bases, leaving 3 bases of the junction unmatched. In germline, CDR1 is MRHNA, CDR2 SNTAGT. The CDR3 is 14 amino acids.

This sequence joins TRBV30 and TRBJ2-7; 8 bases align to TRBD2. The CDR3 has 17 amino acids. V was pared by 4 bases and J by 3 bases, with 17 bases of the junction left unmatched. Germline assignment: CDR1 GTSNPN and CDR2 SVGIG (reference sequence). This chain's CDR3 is CAWTRAGVQEGYYEQYF. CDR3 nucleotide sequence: TGTGCCTGGACTAGAGCGGGAGTCCAAGAGGGATACTACGAGCAGTACTTC.

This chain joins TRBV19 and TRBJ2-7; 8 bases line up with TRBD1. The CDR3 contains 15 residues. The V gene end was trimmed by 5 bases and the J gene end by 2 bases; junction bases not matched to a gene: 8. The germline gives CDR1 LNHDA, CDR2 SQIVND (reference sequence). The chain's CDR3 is CASSARDRFTYEQYF. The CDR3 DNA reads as TGTGCCAGTAGTGCCCGGGACAGGTTCACCTACGAGCAGTACTTC.

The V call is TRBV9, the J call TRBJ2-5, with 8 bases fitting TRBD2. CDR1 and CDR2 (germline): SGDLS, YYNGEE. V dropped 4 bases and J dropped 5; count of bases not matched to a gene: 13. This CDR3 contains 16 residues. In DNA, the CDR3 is TGTGCCAGCAGCCCGGGACTAGTATATGGTTCCGAGACCCAGTACTTC. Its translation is CASSPGLVYGSETQYF.